This TCR beta chain was recovered during a study of OX40 agonist ivuxolimab in advanced cancers. Per germline, CDR1 MNHEY and CDR2 SVGAGI. The CDR3 spans 12 residues. V lost 9 bases, J lost 8 bases, and 16 bases lay in between. Assay: immunoSEQ multiplex PCR; the TCRdb copy retains only in-frame clones and omits some. Altogether 80,000 or so clones are present, approximately 94% being singletons, with the ten largest covering approximately 14%. The chain combines TRBV6-5 with TRBJ1-2; possibly TRBD1 for D (6 bases). The receptor was derived from an adult with an advanced solid tumor such as melanoma, head and neck, liver or kidney cancer. The sequencing here drew on CD4+ or CD8+ T cells sorted from blood, taken in a trial of the OX40 agonist ivuxolimab. CDR3 in DNA: TGTGCCAGTCAAGGGGGGGTAGTAGGCTACACCTTC. This encodes CASQGGVVGYTF.